This TCR beta chain was retrieved from a study of T cells in Graves' hyperthyroidism and ophthalmopathy. Overall study: Any treatment followed the collection of peripheral blood at initial diagnosis.

The investigators amplified TCR beta CDR3 regions from RNA transcripts. The TCR CDR3 was amplified in a first-round RT-PCR using the HTBI primer set. MiXCR, applied by TCRdb to the multiplex PCR reads, yields one record per CDR3 protein. This sample has about 180,000 distinct CDR3 sequences, with about 17% found just once. Study findings and constraints: Blood also contained most expanded thyroid clonotypes above 0.001.

The CDR3 is made up of 11 amino acids. V was clipped by 8 bases and J by 4 bases, with 9 bases between them. Germline CDR1 reads MDHEN; CDR2 reads SYDVKM. The hyperthyroidism was newly diagnosed and had lasted under 2 months; the patients were aged 18 to 65. This clonotype was counted many times. Antigen unknown. The gene calls are TRBV28 and TRBJ2-7; D remains unclear. Sample: blood. This receptor was identified in a woman aged 45-60 years with Graves' hyperthyroidism. CDR3 loop: CASGYAYEQYF. The CDR3 DNA follows: TGTGCCAGCGGGTACGCGTACGAGCAGTACTTC.